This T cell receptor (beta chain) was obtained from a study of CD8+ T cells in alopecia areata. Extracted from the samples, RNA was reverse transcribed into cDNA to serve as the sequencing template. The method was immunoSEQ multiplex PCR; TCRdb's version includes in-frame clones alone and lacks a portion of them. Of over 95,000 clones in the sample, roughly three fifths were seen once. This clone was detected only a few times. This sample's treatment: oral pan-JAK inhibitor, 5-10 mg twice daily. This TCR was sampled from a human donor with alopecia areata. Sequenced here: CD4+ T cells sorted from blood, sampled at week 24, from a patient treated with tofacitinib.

The CDR3 reads CAWSPSLVDTQYF. DNA for the CDR3: TGTGCCTGGAGTCCCAGTTTGGTCGATACGCAGTATTTT. This rearrangement joins TRBV30 to TRBJ2-3, with D uncertain. Trimming pared 2 bases from V and 6 bases from J, leaving 12 bases between. The CDR3 spans 13 residues. Germline V gives CDR1 GTSNPN, CDR2 SVGIG (reference sequence).